These 32 T cell receptor beta chains were all obtained from the same sample, sequenced in a study of beta chain features in type 1 diabetes (dated by TCRdb to 2017 to 2018). The library was made by the immunoSEQ multiplex PCR assay. The entire isolated RNA was reverse transcribed using the High Capacity cDNA Reverse Transcription Kit, and thus expressed TCRB transcripts were sequenced. TCRdb mirrors the immuneACCESS table, restricted to in-frame sequences. Some clones are absent from its copies; in checked studies, under half trace to an unresolved V gene, and the reason for the others is unknown. The sample contains 450,000 to 550,000 clones, roughly 30% of them found a single time. The ten largest clones capture about 0.065% of the sample. The source material was naive CD4+ T cells from blood. The cell subset or site label corresponds to: true naive CD4+ T cells. The receptors were gathered from a man between 18 and 29 years old in good health.

The J gene is TRBJ2-7, the V gene TRBV7-2; D uncertain. The V gene lost 7 bases and the J gene lost 3 bases, with 13 bases spanning the gap. Germline CDR1 reads SGHTA; CDR2 reads FQGNSA. This CDR3 has 13 amino acids. The CDR3 loop is CASNNHSFYEQYF. The CDR3 DNA reads TGTGCCAGCAACAACCACAGCTTCTACGAGCAGTACTTC.

In this sample, this clone turned up a few times. This sequence joins TRBV5-4 and TRBJ1-4; no reliable D call. The CDR3 runs 14 residues. The V end was cut by 0 bases, the J end by 2 bases, with 5 bases between. Germline values: CDR1 SGHNT, CDR2 YYREEE (reference sequence). As DNA, the CDR3 is TGTGCCAGCAGCTTGGCGAGTACTAATGAAAAACTGTTTTTT. Amino acid sequence: CASSLASTNEKLFF.

The V and J genes are TRBV19 and TRBJ2-7; 12 positions agree with TRBD1. This CDR3 is 15 amino acids long. V trimming: 7 bases; J trimming: 3 bases; junction bases outside the gene matches: 7. In germline, CDR1 is LNHDA, CDR2 SQIVND (reference sequence). CDR3 loop: CASTSGTGGHYEQYF. CDR3 in DNA: TGTGCCAGTACCTCCGGGACAGGGGGCCACTACGAGCAGTACTTC.

In its sample, this clone was seen a few times. This chain uses TRBV29-1 with TRBJ2-3; 8 bases match TRBD2. The CDR3 covers 15 residues. Germline V lookup: CDR1 SQVTM, CDR2 ANQGSEA. The V gene end was trimmed by 7 bases and the J gene end by 3 bases; junction bases not matched to a gene: 12. DNA of the CDR3: TGCAGCGGCGGGGGCACTAGCGGTAGTACAGATACGCAGTATTTT. It codes for CSGGGTSGSTDTQYF.

In its sample, this clone was seen a few times. The chain combines TRBV10-2 with TRBJ2-5; possible D gene TRBD1, 8 bases. The germline V gene encodes CDR1 WSHSY and CDR2 SAAADI. V lost 10 bases and J lost 2, with 14 bases in between. This CDR3 spans 13 amino acids. This chain's CDR3 is CATNRGGQETQYF. Here the CDR3 DNA reads TGCGCCACCAACAGGGGGGGGCAAGAGACCCAGTACTTC.

This chain joins TRBV29-1 and TRBJ2-3; D remains unclear. Trimming shortened V by 7 bases and J by 1 base, and 9 bases separated the two germline ends. Germline V gene lookup returns CDR1 SQVTM and CDR2 ANQGSEA. This CDR3 region has 12 residues. CDR3 sequence: CSARPGTDTQYF. DNA for the CDR3: TGCAGCGCTAGACCAGGCACAGATACGCAGTATTTT.

V is TRBV29-1 and J is TRBJ2-3; maybe TRBD2 (6 bases). Germline CDR1 reads SQVTM; CDR2 reads ANQGSEA. V was trimmed by 5 bases and J by 10 bases, leaving 13 bases between them. The CDR3 spans 11 residues. The CDR3: CSVLTSLAQYF. The DNA for the CDR3 is TGCAGCGTTTTAACTAGCTTAGCGCAGTATTTT.

This clone was counted between two and nine times. The chain combines TRBV7-2 with TRBJ2-5; 7 bases are shared with TRBD2. CDR1 SGHTA and CDR2 FQGNSA come from the germline V gene. The CDR3 contains 15 residues. The trim removed 1 base at V and 2 bases at J, leaving 4 bases unmatched. In DNA, the CDR3 is TGTGCCAGCAGCTTAGAGCGGGGCCCTCAAGAGACCCAGTACTTC. As protein: CASSLERGPQETQYF.

This clone has only a few counts. The V and J genes are TRBV4-2 and TRBJ2-1, with D perhaps TRBD2 (6 bases). V lost 6 bases to trimming and J lost 4 bases, with 19 bases between them. Germline V gene data show CDR1 as LGHNA and CDR2 as YNFKEQ. CDR3 length equals 16 residues. As DNA, the CDR3 is TGTGCCAGCAGACTAGAGGTGGAGGGCGCGTACAATGAGCAGTTCTTC. This encodes CASRLEVEGAYNEQFF.

The chain joins TRBV10-3 to TRBJ1-2; D remains ambiguous. Germline assignment: CDR1 ENHRY and CDR2 SYGVKD. The CDR3 is made up of 14 amino acids. V shed 3 bases and J shed 8 bases, with 16 bases lying between them. The CDR3 sequence is CAISDGPTTFGYTF. CDR3 sequence (DNA): TGTGCCATCAGTGACGGGCCGACCACTTTCGGCTACACCTTC.

V gene TRBV5-1 combines with J gene TRBJ2-4, with D perhaps assigned TRBD1 or TRBD2 (5 bases each). The V end lost 0 bases, the J end lost 5 bases, and 9 bases lay between the germline ends. The germline gives CDR1 SGHRS, CDR2 YFSETQ. This CDR3 has 14 residues. The CDR3 DNA sequence: TGCGCCAGCAGCTTGGCCGGGGCAGAAAACATTCAGTACTTC. This sequence encodes CASSLAGAENIQYF.

This clone has more than one count but fewer than ten. V usage is TRBV9 and J usage is TRBJ2-5; 7 bases line up with TRBD2. The CDR3 is 13 amino acids. V was clipped by 3 bases and J by 4 bases; unmatched bases: 3. The V gene's germline CDR1 is SGDLS and CDR2 YYNGEE. The CDR3 nucleotides read TGTGCCAGCAGCGGGACGGGAGGAGAGACCCAGTACTTC. It specifies CASSGTGGETQYF.

This clone was seen a few times. Relative to the germline gene, one junction end is altered; a read error may explain this. This chain uses TRBV28 with TRBJ1-1; D is undetermined. This CDR3 has 16 residues. Per the germline V gene, CDR1 is MDHEN and CDR2 is SYDVKM. For the CDR3, the DNA is TGTGCCAGCAGCTTATGGACCCTCCTTGGGAACACTGAAGCTTTCTTT. Amino acid sequence: CASSLWTLLGNTEAFF.

The chain uses TRBV9 and TRBJ2-3, with 11 bases lining up with TRBD1. Per germline, CDR1 SGDLS and CDR2 YYNGEE. The CDR3 has 16 residues. The V gene end was trimmed by 4 bases and the J gene end by 3 bases; junction bases not matched to a gene: 7. The CDR3: CASSPLGQGATDTQYF. The CDR3, as DNA: TGTGCCAGCAGCCCCTTAGGACAGGGGGCGACAGATACGCAGTATTTT. Together with reference TRBV9 and TRBJ2-3, the CDR3 gives the full variable domain: DSGVTQTPKHLITATGQRVTLRCSPRSGDLSVYWYQQSLDQGLQFLIQYYNGEERAKGNILERFSAQQFPDLHSELNLSSLELGDSALYFCASSPLGQGATDTQYFGPGTRLTVL.

The J gene is TRBJ2-3, the V gene TRBV5-1; D unresolved. The CDR3 covers 16 residues. Deletions cut 0 bases from V and 4 bases from J, with 15 bases between. In germline, CDR1 is SGHRS, CDR2 YFSETQ. The CDR3 DNA reads as TGCGCCAGCAGCTTGGTCTCAATAGGGTCGGCAGATACGCAGTATTTT. This gives the protein CASSLVSIGSADTQYF.

This rearrangement joins TRBV5-4 to TRBJ2-6, with D unresolved. The V end lost 6 bases, the J end lost 4 bases, and 14 bases lay between the germline ends. Germline CDR1 reads SGHNT; CDR2 reads YYREEE (reference sequence). The CDR3 runs to 15 residues. The DNA for the CDR3 is TGTGCCAGCACCCAGAGTCAGGACGGGGCCAACGTCCTGACTTTC. Encoded protein: CASTQSQDGANVLTF. The whole variable domain, remainder taken from reference TRBV5-4 and TRBJ2-6, is ETGVTQSPTHLIKTRGQQVTLRCSSQSGHNTVSWYQQALGQGPQFIFQYYREEENGRGNFPPRFSGLQFPNYSSELNVNALELDDSALYLCASTQSQDGANVLTFGAGSRLTVL.

This clone was counted a few times. The rearrangement links TRBV4-3 to TRBJ2-7; D is unclear. Germline V gene data show CDR1 as LGHNA and CDR2 as YSLEER. V was shortened by 1 base and J by 4 bases, with 14 bases between the two germline ends. The CDR3 is 15 residues long. In DNA, the CDR3 is TGCGCCAGCAGCCAAGTATACGGCGGCTTTTACGAGCAGTACTTC. It translates to CASSQVYGGFYEQYF.

The CDR3 DNA reads TGTGCCTGGAGTAGAGGGACTATCCGATTGGATGAGCAGTTCTTC. Translated, it gives CAWSRGTIRLDEQFF. The rearrangement links TRBV30 to TRBJ2-1; 7 bases agree with TRBD2. There are 15 residues in the CDR3. Germline CDR1 reads GTSNPN; CDR2 reads SVGIG (reference sequence). The V and J ends lost 2 bases and 8 bases, in that order; junction bases with no gene match: 12.

The chain uses TRBV4-3 and TRBJ1-4; D may be TRBD1 (5 bases). Germline CDR1 LGHNA, CDR2 YSLEER. This CDR3 comprises 17 residues. Trimming stripped 4 bases from V and 8 bases from J, with 23 bases between. For the CDR3, the DNA is TGCGCCAGCAGCCCCCGCGTCGAGGGGATCCACAAAGAAAAACTGTTTTTT. It yields the protein CASSPRVEGIHKEKLFF.

This chain uses TRBV7-2 with TRBJ2-6, with 8 bases matching TRBD2. V was pared by 8 bases and J by 1 base, with 1 base of the junction left unmatched. Germline assignment: CDR1 SGHTA and CDR2 FQGNSA. The CDR3 covers 14 residues. Here the CDR3 DNA reads TGTGCCAGCCGCGGGAGGTCTGGGGCCAACGTCCTGACTTTC. Translating gives CASRGRSGANVLTF.

The V and J genes are TRBV1 and TRBJ1-2. TRBV1 is listed as a pseudogene. CDR3 size: 15 residues. The CDR3 nucleotides are TGCACCAGCAGCCGCCCATCTGGGCGGGGCGACGGCTACACCTTC. Encoded protein: CTSSRPSGRGDGYTF.

This clone was recorded a few times. V gene TRBV25-1 combines with J gene TRBJ1-2, with D uncertain. V was clipped by 2 bases and J by 4 bases, with 11 bases between them. Germline V lookup: CDR1 MGHDK, CDR2 SYGVNS. There are 14 residues in the CDR3. Here the CDR3 DNA reads TGTGCCAGCAGTGAACGGGAGGCAGTCTATGGCTACACCTTC. As protein: CASSEREAVYGYTF.

This clone was observed a handful of times. The rearrangement joins TRBV9 to TRBJ2-6; D may correspond to TRBD1 or TRBD2 (6 bases each). Trimming stripped 0 bases from V and 0 bases from J, with 13 bases between. CDR3 length: 18 amino acids. The germline gives CDR1 SGDLS, CDR2 YYNGEE. The CDR3 is CASSVVPGANSGANVLTF. The CDR3 DNA reads as TGTGCCAGCAGCGTAGTCCCGGGGGCTAACTCTGGGGCCAACGTCCTGACTTTC.

The chain uses TRBV4-3 and TRBJ1-2; D unresolved. Germline V gene lookup returns CDR1 LGHNA and CDR2 YSLEER. There are 13 residues in the CDR3. The V end was cut by 1 base, the J end by 4 bases, with 7 bases between. CDR3 sequence (DNA): TGCGCCAGCAGCCAAGCCATCTCCTATGGCTACACCTTC. This codes for CASSQAISYGYTF.

The chain recombines TRBV7-9 with TRBJ2-7; no clear D. CDR1 is SEHNR, CDR2 FQNEAQ, per germline (reference sequence). The CDR3 is 11 amino acids. Trimming removed 5 bases at V and 11 bases at J, with 13 bases between. CDR3 residues: CASSEYSTKYF. Here the CDR3 DNA reads TGTGCCAGCAGCGAATACAGTACAAAGTACTTC.

The chain couples TRBV10-2 to TRBJ2-3; 12 bases line up with TRBD2. CDR3 length: 18 residues. Trimming at V came to 0 bases and at J to 6 bases, leaving 10 bases not matched to a gene. Per the germline V gene, CDR1 is WSHSY and CDR2 is SAAADI. In nucleotides, the CDR3 is TGCGCCAGCAGTGAGTCTGATAGGCTAGCGGGAGGGCCGGATACGCAGTATTTT. Protein product: CASSESDRLAGGPDTQYF.

A few counts support this clone. The chain joins TRBV2 to TRBJ1-1; no clear D. Germline CDR1 and CDR2: SNHLY and FYNNEI. This CDR3 spans 13 amino acids. Trimming took off 2 bases at V and 1 base at J, with 5 bases between the two ends. In DNA form, the CDR3 reads TGTGCCAGCAGTGAATTTGGGAACACTGAAGCTTTCTTT. Amino acid sequence: CASSEFGNTEAFF.

On this clone itself: Within the sample, other DNA sequences also encode this same CDR3. The chain combines TRBV7-2 with TRBJ2-7, with unresolved D. Trimming cost V 2 bases and J 2 bases, with 10 bases left between them. CDR1 is SGHTA, CDR2 FQGNSA, per germline. This CDR3 has 14 amino acids. CDR3 amino acids: CASSLIGAAYEQYF. The DNA of the CDR3 is TGTGCCAGCAGCTTAATTGGCGCCGCCTACGAGCAGTACTTC.

In its sample, this clone was seen a few times. The rearrangement uses TRBV5-6 and TRBJ2-3; TRBD1 matches 8 bases. CDR1 SGHDT and CDR2 YYEEEE come from the germline V gene. There are 14 residues in the CDR3. J was trimmed by 2 bases and V by 3 bases; bases with no gene match: 2. The CDR3 reads CASSWGQDTDTQYF. CDR3 nucleotide sequence: TGTGCCAGCAGCTGGGGACAGGACACAGATACGCAGTATTTT.

This clone was picked up a small number of times. This chain links TRBV28 with TRBJ2-1; 7 bases fit TRBD2. Unmatched junction bases numbered 3, after V lost 7 bases and J lost 0 bases. Germline assignment: CDR1 MDHEN and CDR2 SYDVKM. This CDR3 has 14 amino acids. Written as DNA, the CDR3 is TGTGCCAGCACTCTAGCGGACTCCTACAATGAGCAGTTCTTC. Translation gives CASTLADSYNEQFF.

The CDR3, as DNA: TGTGCCAGCAGTGACAGTCACAAAAACATTCAGTACTTC. It yields the protein CASSDSHKNIQYF. The gene calls are TRBV6-6 and TRBJ2-4, with D perhaps matching TRBD1 (5 bases). Germline assignment: CDR1 MNHNY and CDR2 SVGAGI (reference sequence). The length of the CDR3 is 13 residues. The V end lost 5 bases, the J end lost 3 bases, and 8 bases lay between the germline ends.

The rearrangement uses TRBV4-2 and TRBJ1-2; 8 bases fit TRBD1. Germline trimming cut 6 bases from V and 4 bases from J; bases unmatched to any gene: 10. Germline CDR1 reads LGHNA; CDR2 reads YNFKEQ. The CDR3 is 15 residues long. The CDR3 nucleotides read TGTGCCAGCAGTCTTCAGGGGGCTACCTTCTATGGCTACACCTTC. Its translation: CASSLQGATFYGYTF.